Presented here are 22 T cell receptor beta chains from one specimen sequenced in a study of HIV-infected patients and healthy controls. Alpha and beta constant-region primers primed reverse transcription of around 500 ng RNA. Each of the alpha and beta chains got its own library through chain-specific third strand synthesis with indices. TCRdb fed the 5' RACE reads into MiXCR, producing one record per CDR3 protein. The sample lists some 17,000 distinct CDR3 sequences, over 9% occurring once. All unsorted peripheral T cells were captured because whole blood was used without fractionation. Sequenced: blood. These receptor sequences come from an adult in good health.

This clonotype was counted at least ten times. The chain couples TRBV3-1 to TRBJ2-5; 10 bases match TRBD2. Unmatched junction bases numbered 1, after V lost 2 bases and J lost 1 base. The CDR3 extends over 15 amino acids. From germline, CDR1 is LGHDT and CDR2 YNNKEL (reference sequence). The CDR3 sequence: CASSQWTSGQETQYF. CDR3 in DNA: TGTGCCAGCAGCCAATGGACTAGCGGCCAAGAGACCCAGTACTTC.

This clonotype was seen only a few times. This CDR3 reads CASSDDASGSSYNEQFF. CDR3 coding DNA: TGTGCCAGCAGCGACGACGCTAGCGGAAGCTCCTACAATGAGCAGTTCTTC. The J gene is TRBJ2-1, the V gene TRBV11-1, with TRBD2 matching 7 bases. This CDR3 comprises 17 residues. The germline V gene encodes CDR1 SGHAT and CDR2 FQDESV (reference sequence). The trim removed 5 bases at V and 0 bases at J, leaving 10 bases unmatched. The full variable domain, rest sourced from reference TRBV11-1 and TRBJ2-1, is EAEVAQSPRYKITEKSQAVAFWCDPISGHATLYWYRQILGQGPELLVQFQDESVVDDSQLPKDRFSAERLKGVDSTLKIQPAELGDSAMYLCASSDDASGSSYNEQFFGPGTRLTVL.

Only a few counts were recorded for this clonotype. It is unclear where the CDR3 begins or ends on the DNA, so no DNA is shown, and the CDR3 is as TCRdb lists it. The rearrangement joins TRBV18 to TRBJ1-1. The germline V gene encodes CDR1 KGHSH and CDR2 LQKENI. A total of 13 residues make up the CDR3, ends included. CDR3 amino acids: CASSSGQNTEAFF.

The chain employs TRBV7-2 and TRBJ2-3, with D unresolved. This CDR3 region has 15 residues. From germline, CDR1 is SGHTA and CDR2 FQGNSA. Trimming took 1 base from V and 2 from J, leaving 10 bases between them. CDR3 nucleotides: TGTGCCAGCAGCTTAGGGTACCTACACACAGATACGCAGTATTTT. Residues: CASSLGYLHTDTQYF.

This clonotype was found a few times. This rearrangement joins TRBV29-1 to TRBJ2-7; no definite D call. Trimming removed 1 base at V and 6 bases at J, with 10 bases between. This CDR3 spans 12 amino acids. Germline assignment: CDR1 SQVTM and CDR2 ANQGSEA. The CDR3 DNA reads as TGCAGCGTTGAAGGGCAGGCGGCCGAGCAGTACTTC. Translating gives CSVEGQAAEQYF.

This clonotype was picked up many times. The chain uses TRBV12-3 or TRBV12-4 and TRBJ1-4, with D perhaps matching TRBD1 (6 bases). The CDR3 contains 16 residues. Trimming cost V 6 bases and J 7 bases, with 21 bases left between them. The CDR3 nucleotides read TGTGCCAGCAGGCCCATAGGGGGTCAGCGAGGTGAAAAACTGTTTTTT. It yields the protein CASRPIGGQRGEKLFF.

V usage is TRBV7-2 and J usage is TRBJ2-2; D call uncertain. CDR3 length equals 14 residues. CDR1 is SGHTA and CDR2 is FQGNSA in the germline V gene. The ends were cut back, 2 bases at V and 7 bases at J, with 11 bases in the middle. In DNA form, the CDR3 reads TGTGCCAGCAGCTTACAACCCATCGGCGGGGAGCTGTTTTTT. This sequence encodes CASSLQPIGGELFF.

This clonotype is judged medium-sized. As DNA, the CDR3 is TGTGCCAGCAGAACCCCCGCGGACAGAGGGACAGGTGAGCAGTTCTTC. This translates into CASRTPADRGTGEQFF. The chain recombines TRBV28 with TRBJ2-1, with 8 bases matching TRBD1. Looked up from germline, CDR1 is MDHEN and CDR2 is SYDVKM. This CDR3 spans 16 amino acids. The trim removed 6 bases at V and 9 bases at J, leaving 16 bases unmatched.

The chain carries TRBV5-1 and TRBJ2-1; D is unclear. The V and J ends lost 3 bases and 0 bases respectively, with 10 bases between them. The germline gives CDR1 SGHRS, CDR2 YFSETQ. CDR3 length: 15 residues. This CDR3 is CASSWGLSSYNEQFF. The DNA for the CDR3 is TGCGCCAGCAGCTGGGGTCTTAGCTCCTACAATGAGCAGTTCTTC.

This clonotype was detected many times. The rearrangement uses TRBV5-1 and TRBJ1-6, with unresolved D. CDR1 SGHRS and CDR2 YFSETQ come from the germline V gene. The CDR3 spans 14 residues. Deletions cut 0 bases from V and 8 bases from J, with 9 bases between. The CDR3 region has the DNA TGCGCCAGCAGCTTGGTAGACGGGGATTCACCCCTCCACTTT. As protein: CASSLVDGDSPLHF.

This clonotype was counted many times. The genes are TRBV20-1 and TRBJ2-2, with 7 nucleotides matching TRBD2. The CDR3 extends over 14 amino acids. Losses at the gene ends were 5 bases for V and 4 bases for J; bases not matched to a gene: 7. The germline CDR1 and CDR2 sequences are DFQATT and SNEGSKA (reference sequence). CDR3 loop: CSAWGGPGTGELFF. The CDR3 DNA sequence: TGCAGTGCTTGGGGAGGGCCGGGCACCGGGGAGCTGTTTTTT.

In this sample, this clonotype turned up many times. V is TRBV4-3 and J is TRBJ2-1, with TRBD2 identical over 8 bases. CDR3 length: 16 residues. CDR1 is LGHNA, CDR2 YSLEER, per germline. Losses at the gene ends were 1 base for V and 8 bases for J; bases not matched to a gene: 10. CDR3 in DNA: TGCGCCAGCAGCCAAGTGGGACTAGGCCACGGCGATGAGCAGTTCTTC. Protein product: CASSQVGLGHGDEQFF.

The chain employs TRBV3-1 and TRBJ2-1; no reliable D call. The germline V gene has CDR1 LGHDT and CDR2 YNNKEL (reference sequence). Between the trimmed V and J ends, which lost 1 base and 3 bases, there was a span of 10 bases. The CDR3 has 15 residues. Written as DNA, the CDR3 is TGTGCCAGCAGCCAAGTTGGTCCAAACTACAATGAGCAGTTCTTC. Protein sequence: CASSQVGPNYNEQFF.

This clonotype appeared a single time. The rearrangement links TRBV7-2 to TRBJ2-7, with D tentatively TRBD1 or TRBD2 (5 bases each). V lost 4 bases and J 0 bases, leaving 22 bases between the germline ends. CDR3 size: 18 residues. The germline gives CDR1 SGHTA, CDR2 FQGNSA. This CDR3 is CASSSGRGVTASSYEQYF. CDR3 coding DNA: TGTGCCAGCAGCTCCGGAAGGGGAGTGACGGCAAGCTCCTACGAGCAGTACTTC.

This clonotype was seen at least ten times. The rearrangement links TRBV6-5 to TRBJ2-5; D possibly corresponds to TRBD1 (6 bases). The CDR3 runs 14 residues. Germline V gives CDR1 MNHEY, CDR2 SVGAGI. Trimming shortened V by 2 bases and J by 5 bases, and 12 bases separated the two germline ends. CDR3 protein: CASSYAQGQETQYF. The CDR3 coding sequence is TGTGCCAGCAGTTACGCTCAGGGGCAGGAGACCCAGTACTTC.

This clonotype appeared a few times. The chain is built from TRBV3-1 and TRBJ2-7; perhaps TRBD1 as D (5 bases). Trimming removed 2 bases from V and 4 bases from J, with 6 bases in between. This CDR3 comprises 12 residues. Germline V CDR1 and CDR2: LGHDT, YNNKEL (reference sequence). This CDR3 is CASSQQGYEQYF. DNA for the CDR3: TGTGCCAGCAGCCAACAGGGTTACGAGCAGTACTTC.

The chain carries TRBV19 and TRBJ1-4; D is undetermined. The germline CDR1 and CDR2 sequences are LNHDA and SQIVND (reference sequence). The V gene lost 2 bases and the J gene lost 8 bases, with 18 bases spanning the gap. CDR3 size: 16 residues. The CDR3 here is CASSISSPRVGEKLFF. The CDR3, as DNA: TGTGCCAGTAGTATATCGTCTCCCCGGGTGGGAGAAAAACTGTTTTTT.

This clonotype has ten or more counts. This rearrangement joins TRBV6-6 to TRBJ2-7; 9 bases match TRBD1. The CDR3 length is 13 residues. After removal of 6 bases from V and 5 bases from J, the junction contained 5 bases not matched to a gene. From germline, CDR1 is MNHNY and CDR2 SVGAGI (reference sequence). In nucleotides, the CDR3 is TGTGCCAGCAGCTGGGGACAGGGCAACGAGCAGTACTTC. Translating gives CASSWGQGNEQYF.

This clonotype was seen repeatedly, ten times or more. In nucleotides, the CDR3 is TGTGCCAGCAGCTTGTCCAGGGTCTCCGATACGCAGTATTTT. Translation gives CASSLSRVSDTQYF. This chain connects TRBV5-5 to TRBJ2-3; D perhaps matches TRBD1 (5 bases). The CDR3 covers 14 residues. CDR1 and CDR2 (germline): SGHKS, YYEKEE (reference sequence). Between the trimmed V and J ends, which lost 1 base and 6 bases, there was a span of 12 bases.

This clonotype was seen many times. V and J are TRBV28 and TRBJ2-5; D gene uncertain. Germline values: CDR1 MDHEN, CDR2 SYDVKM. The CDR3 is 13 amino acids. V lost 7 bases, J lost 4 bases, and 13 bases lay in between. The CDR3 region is CASKARPGETQYF. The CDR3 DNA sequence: TGTGCCAGCAAGGCGCGGCCCGGAGAGACCCAGTACTTC.

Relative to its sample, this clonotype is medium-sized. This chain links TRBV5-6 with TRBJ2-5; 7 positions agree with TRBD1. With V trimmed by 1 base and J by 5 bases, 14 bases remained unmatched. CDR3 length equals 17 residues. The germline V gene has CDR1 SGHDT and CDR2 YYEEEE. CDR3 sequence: CASSLLGGPIQQETQYF. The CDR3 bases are TGTGCCAGCAGCTTGTTAGGGGGCCCCATTCAGCAGGAGACCCAGTACTTC. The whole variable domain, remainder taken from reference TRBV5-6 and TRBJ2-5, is DAGVTQSPTHLIKTRGQQVTLRCSPKSGHDTVSWYQQALGQGPQFIFQYYEEEERQRGNFPDRFSGHQFPNYSSELNVNALLLGDSALYLCASSLLGGPIQQETQYFGPGTRLLVL.

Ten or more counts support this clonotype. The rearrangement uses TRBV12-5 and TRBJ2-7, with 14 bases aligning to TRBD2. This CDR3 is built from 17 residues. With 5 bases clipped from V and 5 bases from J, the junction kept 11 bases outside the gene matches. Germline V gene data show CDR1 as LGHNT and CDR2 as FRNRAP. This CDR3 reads CASGPPPGTSGSHEQYF. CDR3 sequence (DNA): TGTGCTAGTGGTCCGCCCCCAGGGACTAGCGGGAGCCACGAGCAGTACTTC.